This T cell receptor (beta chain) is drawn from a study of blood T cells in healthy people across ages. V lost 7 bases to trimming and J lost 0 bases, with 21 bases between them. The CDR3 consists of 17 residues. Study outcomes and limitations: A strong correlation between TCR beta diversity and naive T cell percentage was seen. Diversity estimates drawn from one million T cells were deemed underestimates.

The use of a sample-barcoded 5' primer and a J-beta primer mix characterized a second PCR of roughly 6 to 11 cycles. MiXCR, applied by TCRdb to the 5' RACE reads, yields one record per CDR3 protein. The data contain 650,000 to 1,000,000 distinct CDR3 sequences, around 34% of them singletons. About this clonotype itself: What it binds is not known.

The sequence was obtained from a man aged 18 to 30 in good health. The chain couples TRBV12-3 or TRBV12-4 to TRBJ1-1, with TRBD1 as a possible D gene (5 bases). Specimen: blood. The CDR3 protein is CASIKIGRGTMNTEAFF. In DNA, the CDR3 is TGTGCCAGCATCAAAATCGGGAGAGGGACCATGAACACTGAAGCTTTCTTT.